The 32 T cell receptor beta chains in this list originate from one sample, sequenced in a study of CD8+CD57+ T cells in acquired aplastic anemia. Genomic DNA acted as the template from which TCR beta VDJ combination and CDR3 sequence profiling were carried out. TCRdb fed the reads into MiXCR, producing one record per CDR3 protein. The sample consists of 400,000 to 500,000 distinct CDR3 sequences, 65% to 80% of them appearing once. The source material was sorted CD4+, CD8+, or CD8+CD57+ T cells (not recorded which) from PBMCs. These receptors were obtained from a human donor in good health, serving as a control.

This clonotype was seen only a few times. V and J are TRBV30 and TRBJ1-4, with 11 nucleotides matching TRBD1. The CDR3 has 15 amino acids. Germline loops: CDR1 GTSNPN, CDR2 SVGIG (reference sequence). The V segment lost 7 bases and the J segment 5 bases; nucleotides outside the gene matches: 9. In DNA form, the CDR3 reads TGTGCCTCGGATGGGACAGGGGGTTCGAATGAAAAACTGTTTTTT. It codes for CASDGTGGSNEKLFF.

This sequence joins TRBV11-2 and TRBJ1-2; tentatively, D is TRBD1 (6 bases). This CDR3 spans 16 amino acids. The germline V gene encodes CDR1 SGHAT and CDR2 FQNNGV. The V end lost 5 bases, the J end lost 5 bases, and 21 bases lay between the germline ends. For the CDR3, the DNA is TGTGCCAGCAGCACCATCAGGGGCTTCGACTCTTATGGCTACACCTTC. Protein product: CASSTIRGFDSYGYTF.

The V call is TRBV29-1, the J call TRBJ1-3; D is uncertain. The CDR3 contains 12 residues. Germline V lookup: CDR1 SQVTM, CDR2 ANQGSEA. Between the trimmed V and J ends, which lost 6 bases and 0 bases, there was a span of 6 bases. The CDR3 DNA follows: TGCAGCGTGGAGGACTCTGGAAACACCATATATTTT. Protein sequence: CSVEDSGNTIYF.

This clonotype was counted at least ten times. The V gene is TRBV13, the J gene TRBJ2-1; the D is unclear. This CDR3 region has 15 residues. With 5 bases removed from V and 3 bases from J, the gap between germline ends came to 14 bases. Germline CDR1 PRHDT, CDR2 FYEKMQ (reference sequence). The DNA for the CDR3 is TGTGCCAGCAGCACTACTACAGAACTCTACAATGAGCAGTTCTTC. Amino acid sequence: CASSTTTELYNEQFF.

J is TRBJ2-3 and V is TRBV29-1; D remains unclear. V lost 4 bases and J lost 6, with 5 bases in between. CDR1 SQVTM and CDR2 ANQGSEA come from the germline V gene. This CDR3 spans 10 amino acids. The DNA for the CDR3 is TGCAGCGTTGGAGGTGATACGCAGTATTTT. Its translation is CSVGGDTQYF.

The rearrangement joins TRBV2 to TRBJ1-1; the D is unclear. Per the germline V gene, CDR1 is SNHLY and CDR2 is FYNNEI. The CDR3 is made up of 15 amino acids. Trimming took 2 bases from V and 0 from J, leaving 10 bases between them. The CDR3 sequence: CASSERQAMNTEAFF. CDR3 nucleotide sequence: TGTGCCAGCAGTGAAAGGCAAGCTATGAACACTGAAGCTTTCTTT.

The chain couples TRBV7-9 to TRBJ2-7; D possibly corresponds to TRBD1 (6 bases). CDR3 length equals 14 residues. V was cut by 1 base and J by 3 bases, with 10 bases left in between. Germline assignment: CDR1 SEHNR and CDR2 FQNEAQ (reference sequence). DNA for the CDR3: TGTGCCAGCAGCTTAGTCGGGACAAGCTACGAGCAGTACTTC. Translation gives CASSLVGTSYEQYF.

The V gene is TRBV7-9, the J gene TRBJ2-6; perhaps TRBD2 as D (5 bases). V lost 5 bases and J 16 bases, leaving 27 bases between the germline ends. The CDR3 extends over 16 amino acids. Germline-derived CDR1 and CDR2 are SEHNR and FQNEAQ (reference sequence). In DNA, the CDR3 is TGTGCCAGCAGCGCACCCGGACTTACTACCGCTCGCTTTCTGACTTTC. Amino acids: CASSAPGLTTARFLTF.

This clonotype was counted only a few times. Since a much larger clone is just one base distant, this may be a read error. This sequence joins TRBV20-1 and TRBJ1-2; no definite D call. The CDR3 has 12 amino acids. V lost 6 bases to trimming and J lost 3 bases, with 11 bases between them. Germline-derived CDR1 and CDR2 are DFQATT and SNEGSKA (reference sequence). The CDR3 DNA sequence: TGCAGTGCCCCCCTAGGGTACTATGGCTACACCTTC. It encodes CSAPLGYYGYTF.

As regards this clonotype: The junction shows a germline mismatch at one end, possibly a read error. The V and J genes are TRBV10-3 and TRBJ2-7; no definite D call. The CDR3 consists of 14 residues. Germline loops: CDR1 ENHRY, CDR2 SYGVKD. The CDR3 DNA sequence: TGTGCCATCAGCGAGTGGTCTAAACAAGAGACGCAGTACTTC. Translating it yields CAISEWSKQETQYF.

This clonotype was detected once. V usage is TRBV7-2 and J usage is TRBJ1-1; TRBD1 is a possible D gene (5 bases). V gave up 5 bases and J gave up 13 bases, with 23 bases separating them. The CDR3 has 14 amino acids. Germline V gene lookup returns CDR1 SGHTA and CDR2 FQGNSA. As DNA, the CDR3 is TGTGCCAGCAGCCCGCCGACAGCCCTAAAGACCCATTTCTTT. As protein: CASSPPTALKTHFF.

This rearrangement joins TRBV11-3 to TRBJ2-6; D is undetermined. V lost 7 bases and J 2 bases, leaving 15 bases between the germline ends. This CDR3 comprises 16 residues. Germline V gene lookup returns CDR1 SGHNT and CDR2 YENEEA. The CDR3, as DNA: TGTGCCAGCAACCAGCGCGAGGCTACTGGGGCCAACGTCCTGACTTTC. Encoded protein: CASNQREATGANVLTF.

With respect to this clonotype: This CDR3 is missing its conserved last phenylalanine or tryptophan, likely due to a read error. No DNA is shown, since the ends of the CDR3 on it are uncertain; the CDR3 is the one TCRdb lists. This chain's CDR3 is CASSLSGESYNEQFL. The J gene is TRBJ1-4, the V gene TRBV7-2; the table's D call of TRBD1 was not tested on the DNA. From its first to its last residue, the CDR3 has 15 amino acids. CDR1 and CDR2 from the germline V gene are SGHTA and FQGNSA.

This clonotype was observed many times. The V call is TRBV5-6, the J call TRBJ1-5, with 9 positions matching TRBD1. V was pared by 4 bases and J by 6 bases, with 8 bases of the junction left unmatched. Germline V gene lookup returns CDR1 SGHDT and CDR2 YYEEEE. The CDR3 runs 15 residues. This CDR3 is CASSLGTGKGQPQHF. DNA for the CDR3: TGTGCCAGCAGCCTTGGGACAGGGAAGGGTCAGCCCCAGCATTTT.

The chain employs TRBV20-1 and TRBJ2-1; D may be TRBD1 or TRBD2 (7 bases each). The V gene lost 5 bases and the J gene lost 2 bases, with 16 bases spanning the gap. The CDR3 contains 15 residues. Germline V lookup: CDR1 DFQATT, CDR2 SNEGSKA (reference sequence). This chain's CDR3 is CSAPRAGGAYNEQFF. The CDR3 DNA reads as TGCAGTGCTCCACGCGCAGGGGGGGCCTACAATGAGCAGTTCTTC.

This clonotype was seen repeatedly, ten times or more. The V gene is TRBV3-1, the J gene TRBJ2-7, with a weak D call TRBD1 (5 bases). The CDR3 has 14 residues. CDR1 is LGHDT and CDR2 is YNNKEL in the germline V gene (reference sequence). V gave up 4 bases and J gave up 4 bases, with 14 bases separating them. The DNA of the CDR3 is TGTGCCAGCAGCCGTAGACAGCTTTCATACGAGCAGTACTTC. This gives the protein CASSRRQLSYEQYF.

In regard to this clonotype: Sequence at one end of the junction differs from germline and may be a read error. The J gene is TRBJ1-2, the V gene TRBV9; TRBD1 is a possible D gene (5 bases). Germline lookup yields CDR1 SGDLS and CDR2 YYNGEE. This CDR3 has 14 residues. DNA of the CDR3: TGCGCCACGACAATGCCCGGGGGTGGCTATGGCATCACCTTC. It is translated as CATTMPGGGYGITF.

V usage is TRBV7-9 and J usage is TRBJ2-5; 7 bases align to TRBD1. CDR1 is SEHNR, CDR2 FQNEAQ, per germline (reference sequence). Trimming cost V 5 bases and J 2 bases; bases outside gene matches: 8. The CDR3 loop spans 15 amino acids. CDR3 in amino acids: CASSPGDRDQETQYF. CDR3 nucleotide sequence: TGTGCCAGCAGCCCAGGAGACAGGGATCAAGAGACCCAGTACTTC.

This clonotype was found once. The chain is built from TRBV29-1 and TRBJ2-7, with D perhaps assigned TRBD1 or TRBD2 (6 bases each). Trimming took off 6 bases at V and 6 bases at J, with 18 bases between the two ends. The V gene's germline CDR1 is SQVTM and CDR2 ANQGSEA. The CDR3 is 13 amino acids. Here the CDR3 reads CSVARGGRFEQYF. DNA for the CDR3: TGCAGCGTAGCCAGAGGGGGGAGGTTCGAGCAGTACTTC.

V gene TRBV10-3 combines with J gene TRBJ1-5; possible D gene TRBD1, 5 bases. The CDR3 totals 13 residues. Germline V gene data show CDR1 as ENHRY and CDR2 as SYGVKD. Trimming took off 6 bases at V and 5 bases at J, with 11 bases between the two ends. CDR3 nucleotides: TGTGCCATCAGCGGACACGTCGATCAGCCCCAGCATTTT. Encoded protein: CAISGHVDQPQHF.

As regards this clonotype: Compared with germline, one end of the junction differs, possibly owing to a read error. The CDR3 loop is CASSIASGAYSNQLHDF. CDR3 nucleotides: TGTGCCAGTAGTATAGCTAGCGGAGCCTACAGTAATCAGCTCCACGATTTT. J is TRBJ1-5 and V is TRBV19, with D hard to call. The germline gives CDR1 LNHDA, CDR2 SQIVND (reference sequence). The CDR3 extends over 17 amino acids. The full variable domain, rest sourced from reference TRBV19 and TRBJ1-5, is DGGITQSPKYLFRKEGQNVTLSCEQNLNHDAMYWYRQDPGQGLRLIYYSQIVNDFQKGDIAEGYSVSREKKESFPLTVTSAQKNPTAFYLCASSIASGAYSNQLHDFGDGTRLSIL.

V gene TRBV5-5 combines with J gene TRBJ1-6; 7 bases line up with TRBD1. The CDR3 extends over 15 amino acids. Looked up from germline, CDR1 is SGHKS and CDR2 is YYEKEE (reference sequence). V lost 4 bases to trimming and J lost 9 bases; unmatched junction nucleotides: 10. CDR3 sequence (DNA): TGTGCCAGCAGCCCCACAGGGGTCTTGGGTTCACCCCTCCACTTT. This encodes CASSPTGVLGSPLHF.

This clonotype was detected many times. This chain links TRBV6-6 with TRBJ1-1; 11 bases agree with TRBD1. The CDR3 has 14 amino acids. In germline, CDR1 is MNHNY, CDR2 SVGAGI (reference sequence). The ends lost 5 bases at V and 6 bases at J; junction bases unmatched: 5. The CDR3 sequence is CASSGTGGSAEAFF. The CDR3 nucleotides are TGTGCCAGCAGTGGGACAGGGGGTAGCGCTGAAGCTTTCTTT.

The table lists this clonotype with a few counts. The chain links TRBV29-1 to TRBJ1-1; D not certain. The CDR3 extends over 10 amino acids. V gave up 7 bases and J gave up 1 base, with 4 bases separating them. The germline V gene encodes CDR1 SQVTM and CDR2 ANQGSEA. The CDR3 DNA reads as TGCAGCGCCGAGAACACTGAAGCTTTCTTT. It translates to CSAENTEAFF.

A word on this clonotype: Germline is not matched at one junction end, which may reflect a read error. V usage is TRBV15 and J usage is TRBJ2-5; TRBD1 might be the D (6 bases). The V gene's germline CDR1 is LNHNV and CDR2 YYDKDF (reference sequence). The CDR3 sequence is 15 residues long. In nucleotides, the CDR3 is TGTGCCACCAGCACCCGACAGGTCCGCCAAGGGACCCAGTCTTTC. Translation gives CATSTRQVRQGTQSF.

This rearrangement joins TRBV7-2 to TRBJ2-5; 11 nucleotides align to TRBD1. The CDR3 runs to 14 residues. Germline trimming cut 5 bases from V and 6 bases from J; bases unmatched to any gene: 5. The germline gives CDR1 SGHTA, CDR2 FQGNSA. The DNA of the CDR3 is TGTGCCAGCAGCCCCGGGACAGGGGGGCAGACCCAGTACTTC. Encoded protein: CASSPGTGGQTQYF. Supplemented by reference TRBV7-2 and TRBJ2-5, the full variable domain reads GAGVSQSPSNKVTEKGKDVELRCDPISGHTALYWYRQSLGQGLEFLIYFQGNSAPDKSGLPSDRFSAERTGGSVSTLTIQRTQQEDSAVYLCASSPGTGGQTQYFGPGTRLLVL.

CDR3 nucleotide sequence: TGTGCCAGCAGCTTTAGGACAGACTACGAGCATTTT. Translated, it gives CASSFRTDYEHF. V and J are TRBV7-9 and TRBJ1-5; D possibly corresponds to TRBD1 (6 bases). Between the trimmed V and J ends, which lost 3 bases and 14 bases, there was a span of 14 bases. The CDR3 covers 12 residues. CDR1 is SEHNR, CDR2 FQNEAQ, per germline (reference sequence). Full variable domain (missing parts from reference TRBV7-9 and TRBJ1-5): DTGVSQNPRHKITKRGQNVTFRCDPISEHNRLYWYRQTLGQGPEFLTYFQNEAQLEKSRLLSDRFSAERPKGSFSTLEIQRTEQGDSAMYLCASSFRTDYEHFGDGTRLSIL.

This chain uses TRBV5-1 with TRBJ1-2; weak D call: TRBD1 (6 bases). The germline CDR1 and CDR2 sequences are SGHRS and YFSETQ. The CDR3 extends over 14 amino acids. Trimming took 8 bases from V and 7 from J, leaving 21 bases between them. The CDR3 loop is CASTLARGGSGYTF. In DNA, the CDR3 is TGCGCCAGTACCCTCGCGAGGGGGGGTTCTGGCTACACCTTC.

The chain carries TRBV7-3 and TRBJ2-5; D is unresolved. Germline lookup yields CDR1 SGHTA and CDR2 FQGTGA. The CDR3 loop spans 13 amino acids. V lost 8 bases to trimming and J lost 0 bases, with 10 bases between them. CDR3 protein: CASGQGNQETQYF. The CDR3, as DNA: TGTGCCAGCGGTCAAGGGAACCAAGAGACCCAGTACTTC. The whole variable domain, remainder taken from reference TRBV7-3 and TRBJ2-5, is GAGVSQTPSNKVTEKGKYVELRCDPISGHTALYWYRQSLGQGPEFLIYFQGTGAADDSGLPNDRFFAVRPEGSVSTLKIQRTERGDSAVYLCASGQGNQETQYFGPGTRLLVL.

The chain employs TRBV9 and TRBJ1-1; D might be TRBD1 (6 bases). There are 14 residues in the CDR3. The germline V and J ends were trimmed by 4 bases and 7 bases, with 17 bases remaining between them. CDR1 SGDLS and CDR2 YYNGEE come from the germline V gene. As DNA, the CDR3 is TGTGCCAGCAGCTTAAACGTGACAGGATTTGAAGCTTTCTTT. Translating it yields CASSLNVTGFEAFF.

With respect to this clonotype: Since a much larger clone is just one base distant, this may be a read error. V is TRBV12-5 and J is TRBJ1-1, with D maybe TRBD1 (5 bases). This CDR3 region has 14 residues. From germline, CDR1 is LGHNT and CDR2 FRNRAP. CDR3 residues: CASSLATPGNEAFF. CDR3 DNA sequence: TGTGCTAGTAGTTTGGCCACTCCAGGGAATGAAGCTTTCTTT. Complete variable domain (other parts from reference TRBV12-5 and TRBJ1-1): DARVTQTPRHKVTEMGQEVTMRCQPILGHNTVFWYRQTMMQGLELLAYFRNRAPLDDSGMPKDRFSAEMPDATLATLKIQPSEPRDSAVYFCASSLATPGNEAFFGQGTRLTVV.

This clonotype was seen at least ten times. The limits of the CDR3 on the DNA are not certain, so only TCRdb's listed CDR3 is given. The chain links TRBV7-2 to TRBJ1-5; the table's TRBD1 call for D was not verified on the DNA. Germline values: CDR1 SGHTA, CDR2 FQGNSA. The CDR3 spans 16 residues, counting both ends. The CDR3 sequence is CASSAFGSGGNQPQHF.